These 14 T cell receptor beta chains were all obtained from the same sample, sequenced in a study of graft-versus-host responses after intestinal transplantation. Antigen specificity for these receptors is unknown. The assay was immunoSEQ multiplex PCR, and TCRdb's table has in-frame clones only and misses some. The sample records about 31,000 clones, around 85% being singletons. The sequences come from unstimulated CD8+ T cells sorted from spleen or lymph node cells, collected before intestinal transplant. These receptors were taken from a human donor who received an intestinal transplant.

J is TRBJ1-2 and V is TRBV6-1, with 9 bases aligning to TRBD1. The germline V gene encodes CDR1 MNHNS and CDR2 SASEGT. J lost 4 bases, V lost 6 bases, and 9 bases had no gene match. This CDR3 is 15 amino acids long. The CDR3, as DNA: TGTGCCAGCAGCACGCCCTCGGACAGGGGCTATGGCTACACCTTC. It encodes CASSTPSDRGYGYTF.

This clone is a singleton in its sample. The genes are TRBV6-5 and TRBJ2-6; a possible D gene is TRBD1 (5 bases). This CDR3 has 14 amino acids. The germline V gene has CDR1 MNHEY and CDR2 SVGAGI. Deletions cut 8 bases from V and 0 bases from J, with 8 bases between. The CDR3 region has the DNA TGTGCCAGCGGCGGACACTCTGGGGCCAACGTCCTGACTTTC. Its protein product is CASGGHSGANVLTF.

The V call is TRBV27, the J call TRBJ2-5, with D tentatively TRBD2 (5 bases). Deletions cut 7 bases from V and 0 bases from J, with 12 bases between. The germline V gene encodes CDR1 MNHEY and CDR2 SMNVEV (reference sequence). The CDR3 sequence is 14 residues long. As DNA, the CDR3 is TGTGCCAGCAAGGCGGGCGTAGACCAAGAGACCCAGTACTTC. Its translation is CASKAGVDQETQYF.

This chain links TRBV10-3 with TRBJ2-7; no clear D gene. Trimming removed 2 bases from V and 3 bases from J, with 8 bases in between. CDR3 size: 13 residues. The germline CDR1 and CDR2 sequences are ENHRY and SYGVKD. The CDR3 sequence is CAISEGSNYEQYF. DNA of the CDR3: TGTGCCATCAGTGAGGGCAGTAACTACGAGCAGTACTTC.

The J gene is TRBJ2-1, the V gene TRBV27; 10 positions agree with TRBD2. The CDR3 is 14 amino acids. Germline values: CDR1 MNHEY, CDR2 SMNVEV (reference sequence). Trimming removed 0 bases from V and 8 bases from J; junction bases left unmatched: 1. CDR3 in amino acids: CASSLSTSGYEQFF. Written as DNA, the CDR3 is TGTGCCAGCAGTTTATCGACTAGCGGGTATGAGCAGTTCTTC.

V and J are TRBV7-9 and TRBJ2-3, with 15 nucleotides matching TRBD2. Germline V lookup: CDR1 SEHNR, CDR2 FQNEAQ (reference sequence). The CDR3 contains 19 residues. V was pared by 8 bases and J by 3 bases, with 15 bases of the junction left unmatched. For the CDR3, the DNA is TGTGCCAGCGGGGGTAATGGGACTAGCGGGAGGATCGGAACAGATACGCAGTATTTT. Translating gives CASGGNGTSGRIGTDTQYF.

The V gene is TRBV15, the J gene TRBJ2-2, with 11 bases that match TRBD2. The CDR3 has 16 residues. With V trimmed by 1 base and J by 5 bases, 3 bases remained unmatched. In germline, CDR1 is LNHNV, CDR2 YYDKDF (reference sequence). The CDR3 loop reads CATSRGSSGGTGELFF. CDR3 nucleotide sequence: TGTGCCACCAGCAGAGGGTCTAGCGGGGGGACCGGGGAGCTGTTTTTT.

The DNA of the CDR3 is TGTGCCAGCAGTCATACACGGACAGGGGCCGATCCGCCGTATGAAAAACTGTTTTTT. Amino acid sequence: CASSHTRTGADPPYEKLFF. The chain is built from TRBV2 and TRBJ1-4, with 9 bases matching TRBD1. The CDR3 is made up of 19 amino acids. Looked up from germline, CDR1 is SNHLY and CDR2 is FYNNEI. With V trimmed by 5 bases and J by 6 bases, 19 bases remained unmatched.

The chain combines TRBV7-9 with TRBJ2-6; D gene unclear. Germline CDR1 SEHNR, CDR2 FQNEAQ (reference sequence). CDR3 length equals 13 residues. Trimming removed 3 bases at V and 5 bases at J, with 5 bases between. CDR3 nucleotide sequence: TGTGCCAGCAGCTTTGACAGGGCCAACGTCCTGACTTTC. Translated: CASSFDRANVLTF.

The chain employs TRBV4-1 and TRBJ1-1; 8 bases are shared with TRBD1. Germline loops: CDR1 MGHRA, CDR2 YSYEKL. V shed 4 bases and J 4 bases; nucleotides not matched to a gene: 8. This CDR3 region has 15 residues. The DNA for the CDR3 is TGCGCCAGCAGCCTAGCGGACAGGGAGGTCACTGAAGCTTTCTTT. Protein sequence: CASSLADREVTEAFF.

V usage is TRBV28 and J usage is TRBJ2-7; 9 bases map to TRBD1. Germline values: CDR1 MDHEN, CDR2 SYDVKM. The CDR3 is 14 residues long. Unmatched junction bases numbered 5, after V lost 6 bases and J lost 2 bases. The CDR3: CASSPGQGTYEQYF. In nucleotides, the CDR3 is TGTGCCAGCAGCCCGGGACAGGGTACCTACGAGCAGTACTTC.

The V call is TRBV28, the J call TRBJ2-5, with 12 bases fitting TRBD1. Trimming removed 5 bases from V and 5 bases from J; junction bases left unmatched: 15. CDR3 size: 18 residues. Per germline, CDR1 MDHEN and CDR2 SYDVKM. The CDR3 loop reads CASSIQIPGTGGRETQYF. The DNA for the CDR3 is TGTGCCAGCAGTATCCAAATTCCCGGGACAGGGGGCCGGGAGACCCAGTACTTC. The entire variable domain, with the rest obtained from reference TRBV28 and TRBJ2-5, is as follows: DVKVTQSSRYLVKRTGEKVFLECVQDMDHENMFWYRQDPGLGLRLIYFSYDVKMKEKGDIPEGYSVSREKKERFSLILESASTNQTSMYLCASSIQIPGTGGRETQYFGPGTRLLVL.

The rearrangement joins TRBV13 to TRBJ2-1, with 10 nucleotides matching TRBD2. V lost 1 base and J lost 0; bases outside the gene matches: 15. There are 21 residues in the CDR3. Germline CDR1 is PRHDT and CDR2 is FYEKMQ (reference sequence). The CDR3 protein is CASSLDRSSGSEPDSYNEQFF. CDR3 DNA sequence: TGTGCCAGCAGCTTAGACCGGTCTAGCGGGAGTGAACCCGACTCCTACAATGAGCAGTTCTTC.

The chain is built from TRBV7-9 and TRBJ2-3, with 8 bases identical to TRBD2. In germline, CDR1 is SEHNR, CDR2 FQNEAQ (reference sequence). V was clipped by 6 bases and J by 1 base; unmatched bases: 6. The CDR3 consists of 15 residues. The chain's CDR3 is CASRYSLAGTDTQYF. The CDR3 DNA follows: TGTGCCAGCAGGTATTCACTAGCGGGCACAGATACGCAGTATTTT.